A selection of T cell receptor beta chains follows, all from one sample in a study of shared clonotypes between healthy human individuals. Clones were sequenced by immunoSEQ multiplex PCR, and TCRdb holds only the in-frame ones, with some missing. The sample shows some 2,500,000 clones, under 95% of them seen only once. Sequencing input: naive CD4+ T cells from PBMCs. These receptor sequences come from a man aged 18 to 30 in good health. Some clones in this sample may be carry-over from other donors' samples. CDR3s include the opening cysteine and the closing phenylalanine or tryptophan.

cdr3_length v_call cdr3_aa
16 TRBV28 CASSALDRGNTGELFF
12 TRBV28 CASSQGGTGSHF
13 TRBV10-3 CAIEQGPYNEQFF
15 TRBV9 CASSATLFLTDTQYF
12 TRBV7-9 CASSLDFNEQFF
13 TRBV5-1 CASSFDSNQPQHF
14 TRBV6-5 CASSAPGTSDEQYF
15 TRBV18 CASSPSLAVKETQYF
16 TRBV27 CASSQSGLADPYEQYF
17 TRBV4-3 CASSQGGVGAGNEKLFF
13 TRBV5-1 CASSLTGEVGQYF
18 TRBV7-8 CALGPGGLAGSSYNEQFF
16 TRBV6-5 CASSYPTGTGAYEQYF
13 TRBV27 CASRTGGDQPQHF
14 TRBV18 CASSPRQANEKLFF
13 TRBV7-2 CASSLEGTDTQYF
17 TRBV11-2 CASSPDWRAASYNEQFF
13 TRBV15 CATRIGAGNTIYF
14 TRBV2 CASSQDRDSYEQYF
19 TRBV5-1 CASSLVGEQGASPNTEAFF
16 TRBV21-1 CASSKSGLAGEDEQFF
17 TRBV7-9 CASSLAPRTGNNYGYTF
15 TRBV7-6 CASSPRPRGAHTQYF
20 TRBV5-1 CASSLGPRAGESSGANVLTF
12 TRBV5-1 CASSLDLVEAFF
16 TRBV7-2 CASSFNLAGGGETQYF
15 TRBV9 CASSVFSTSGYEQYF
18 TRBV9 CASSVGADGDRGPYEQYF
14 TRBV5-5 CASSLPRDYNEQFF
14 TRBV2 CASRLAGGAGELFF
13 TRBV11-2 CASSLGLANEQFF
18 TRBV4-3 CASSQVAQGEAGANVLTF
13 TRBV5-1 CASSFGANYGYTF
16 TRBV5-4 CASSPPGTGGLNEQYF
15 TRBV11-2 CASSLLAGGPYEQYF
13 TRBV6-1 CASRTSGTYEQYF
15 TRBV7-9 CASSLWEFHQETQYF
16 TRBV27 CASSPTWTSGRDTQYF
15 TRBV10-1 CASSESGLALDEQFF
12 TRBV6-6 CAAGGTGQPQHF
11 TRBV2 CASRYNQPQHF
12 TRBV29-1 CSVSDNTGELFF
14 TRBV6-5 CASSSLDRADGYTF
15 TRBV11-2 CASSLVGGSLYEQYF
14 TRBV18 CASSDQSSYNEQFF
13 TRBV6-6 CASTGQGGQPQHF
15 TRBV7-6 CASSLGGSSGNTIYF
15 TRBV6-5 CASSYGTGGDQPQHF
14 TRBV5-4 CASSYGPEGQPQHF
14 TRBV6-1 CASSFSGGTYEQYF
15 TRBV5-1 CASRRFGAAGETQYF
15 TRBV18 CASSPPDGYTGELFF
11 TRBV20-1 CSATGAYEQYF
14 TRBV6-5 CASRPGLAAGTQYF
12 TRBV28 CASSLIDDLGTF